What follows are 12 T cell receptor beta chains derived from one specimen sequenced in a study of blood T cells in healthy people across ages. Alongside a J-beta primer mix, a sample-barcoded 5' primer served in a second PCR lasting about 7 to 12 cycles. In TCRdb, the 5' RACE reads were re-called with MiXCR into one record per CDR3 protein. In the table there are 1.5 million to 2 million distinct CDR3 sequences, about 28% of which are singletons. Sequenced material: blood. The source is a woman aged 25 to 39 in good health.

Concerning this clonotype: An end of the junction does not agree with germline; a read error may underlie this. CDR3 bases: TGCGCCAGCAGCTTGGGGACAGGGGTTCCAGATACGCGGTATTTT. Translated: CASSLGTGVPDTRYF. V usage is TRBV5-1 and J usage is TRBJ2-3; 9 positions match TRBD1. The CDR3 contains 15 residues. Looked up from germline, CDR1 is SGHRS and CDR2 is YFSETQ.

The sample holds a few counts of this clonotype. The V and J genes are TRBV18 and TRBJ2-1; the D gene is possibly TRBD2 (5 bases). This CDR3 contains 17 residues. CDR1 is KGHSH, CDR2 LQKENI, per germline. V was clipped by 2 bases and J by 7 bases, with 21 bases between them. The CDR3 spells CASSPEKRRSGENEQFF. The CDR3 nucleotides read TGTGCCAGCTCACCAGAGAAGCGGAGGTCCGGGGAGAATGAGCAGTTCTTC.

The chain combines TRBV11-3 with TRBJ2-1, with 8 bases fitting TRBD2. With 0 bases clipped from V and 5 bases from J, the junction kept 3 bases outside the gene matches. Germline CDR1 SGHNT, CDR2 YENEEA. The CDR3 is 15 amino acids. CDR3 DNA sequence: TGTGCCAGCAGCTTAGACGGGAGGGGGAACAATGAGCAGTTCTTC. It translates to CASSLDGRGNNEQFF.

V usage is TRBV9 and J usage is TRBJ2-1; D may be TRBD1 (6 bases). With 0 bases removed from V and 8 bases from J, the gap between germline ends came to 21 bases. Germline CDR1 SGDLS, CDR2 YYNGEE. This CDR3 region has 17 residues. CDR3 amino acids: CASSVGGKPEPGDEQFF. The CDR3 nucleotides are TGTGCCAGCAGCGTAGGAGGGAAACCTGAGCCAGGGGATGAGCAGTTCTTC.

With regard to this clonotype: A much larger clonotype is one base distant, so this may be a read error. The chain couples TRBV27 to TRBJ2-1, with 9 bases matching TRBD1. The CDR3 contains 14 residues. The germline gives CDR1 MNHEY, CDR2 SMNVEV (reference sequence). Trimming cost V 5 bases and J 8 bases; bases outside gene matches: 7. The CDR3 region is CASSLGTGCDEQFF. Here the CDR3 DNA reads TGTGCCAGCAGTCTAGGGACAGGGTGTGATGAGCAGTTCTTC.

About this clonotype: This sequence may be a read error, since a much larger clone differs from it by one base. The chain joins TRBV29-1 to TRBJ2-5, with a weak D call TRBD1 (6 bases). Trimming shortened V by 6 bases and J by 11 bases, and 25 bases separated the two germline ends. Germline values: CDR1 SQVTM, CDR2 ANQGSEA. The CDR3 has 14 residues. The CDR3 nucleotides read TGCAGCGTCGGGGTGGGGGCCATGGAAGACAAGCAGTACTTC. Protein product: CSVGVGAMEDKQYF.

This clonotype was counted at least ten times. This chain links TRBV29-1 with TRBJ1-5; D is possibly TRBD1 (5 bases). The CDR3 runs 13 residues. V was trimmed by 5 bases and J by 4 bases, leaving 12 bases between them. CDR1 SQVTM and CDR2 ANQGSEA come from the germline V gene. The CDR3 nucleotides are TGCAGCGTTCAGGAACAGGCAAATCAGCCCCAGCATTTT. Amino acids: CSVQEQANQPQHF.

This clonotype was counted at least ten times. The genes are TRBV29-1 and TRBJ2-1; 9 nucleotides align to TRBD2. The CDR3 sequence is 14 residues long. The V gene end was trimmed by 4 bases and the J gene end by 10 bases; junction bases not matched to a gene: 11. The V gene's germline CDR1 is SQVTM and CDR2 ANQGSEA. The CDR3 loop reads CSVGSGASGMEQFF. CDR3 bases: TGCAGCGTTGGTTCCGGGGCTAGCGGGATGGAGCAGTTCTTC.

The genes are TRBV3-1 and TRBJ2-2; no reliable D call. CDR1 and CDR2 from the germline V gene are LGHDT and YNNKEL (reference sequence). V gave up 0 bases and J gave up 1 base, with 6 bases separating them. The CDR3 is made up of 15 amino acids. CDR3 sequence reads: CASSQDKGNTGELFF. The CDR3 DNA reads as TGTGCCAGCAGCCAAGACAAAGGGAACACCGGGGAGCTGTTTTTT.

The J gene is TRBJ1-2, the V gene TRBV9; D gene unclear. The V and J ends lost 3 bases and 8 bases respectively, with 23 bases between them. Germline CDR1 SGDLS, CDR2 YYNGEE. The CDR3 totals 16 residues. DNA of the CDR3: TGTGCCAGCAGCGAAACGAGCTGGGAGCCCCTGGGAGGCTACACCTTC. Encoded protein: CASSETSWEPLGGYTF.

This clonotype was seen repeatedly, ten times or more. CDR3 in amino acids: CASSYSTGDTQYF. CDR3 DNA: TGTGCCAGCAGTTACTCTACAGGAGATACGCAGTATTTT. The chain carries TRBV6-6 and TRBJ2-3, with D maybe TRBD1 (5 bases). The CDR3 contains 13 residues. Germline CDR1 reads MNHNY; CDR2 reads SVGAGI (reference sequence). With 0 bases removed from V and 5 bases from J, the gap between germline ends came to 6 bases.

This clonotype was seen a handful of times. The J gene is TRBJ2-1, the V gene TRBV5-5; maybe TRBD2 (6 bases). The V gene's germline CDR1 is SGHKS and CDR2 YYEKEE (reference sequence). The CDR3 has 15 residues. The V end lost 4 bases, the J end lost 0 bases, and 11 bases lay between the germline ends. CDR3 coding DNA: TGTGCCAGCAGCATAGCGGTGAGCTCCTACAATGAGCAGTTCTTC. It translates to CASSIAVSSYNEQFF.